The TCR beta chain described here comes from a study of CD8+CD57+ T cells in acquired aplastic anemia (dated by TCRdb to the late 2010s). Study-level background: DNA extracted from sorted CD4+ and CD8+ cells had a mean of approximately 3.3 ug, with a range of roughly 0.19 to 27.4 ug. CD8+CD57+ expansion was defined as a frequency above the mean frequency observed in healthy subjects.

The study at large found these results: Patients and healthy controls showed no significant difference in CD8+ Simpson's diversity (P=0.060). Although roughly 30 CD8+ CDR3 sequences were shared by patients and controls, these sequences appeared highly expressed in patients and within the immunodominant clones of patients.

Patients chosen for sequencing had shown expansion of CD8+CD57+ cells by flow cytometry. Severe acquired aplastic anemia was diagnosed in all patients according to International Study of Aplastic Anemia and Agranulocytosis and Camitta criteria. No patient had received any therapy when blood was sampled. TCR repertoires of sorted CD4+ and CD8+ blood T cells from severe aplastic anemia patients and healthy subjects were deep-sequenced in the study. Patients were enrolled under clinicaltrials.gov protocols 00001620, 01623167, 00001397, 00071045, 00081523 and 00961064 in the USA. Ficoll-Paque density gradient centrifugation was used to isolate peripheral blood mononuclear cells. Before DNA extraction, CD4+ and CD8+ T cells were sorted by FACS or by magnetic beads. Genomic DNA served as template for TCR beta VDJ combination and CDR3 sequence profiling. TCR repertoire sequencing was run on an Illumina HiSeq 2000. As for the original processing: TRBV/TRBJ rearrangement plots, CDR3 size and DJ length profiles, and Simpson's diversity index were used to evaluate the repertoires. The most abundant DNA sequence in the deep sequencing data was taken as the immunodominant clone. CDR3 amino acid sequences were screened for sharing across subjects and were compared with published repertoires and the VDJdb database. TCRdb reprocessed the public reads (quality trimming at Q25 with fastp, clone calling with MiXCR) and kept in-frame beta chains. Each entry is one CDR3 protein sequence, shown with its most common DNA and genes. These V and J calls originate from TCRdb's pipeline instead of the authors' own analysis. This sample has 250,000 to 350,000 distinct CDR3 sequences in its table, and 56% of those were observed once. The ten largest make up around 1.3% of the sample.

For this clonotype: Its target antigen remains unknown. There are no base qualities to consult, and no much larger clone falls within one base.

As encoded in the germline V gene, CDR1 is SGDLS while CDR2 is YYNGEE. Germline trimming amounts to 2 bases on V and 0 bases on J, with 4 as the count of junction bases outside the gene matches. The CDR3 goes from the cysteine to the phenylalanine over 16 residues. Only the CDR3 region is kept as DNA, spanning 48 bases read in frame from base 1. This TCR came from a human donor with aplastic anemia. The chain was built from TRBV9 and TRBJ2-1; the central 8 bases match TRBD1. Sequenced sample: sorted CD4+, CD8+, or CD8+CD57+ T cells (not recorded which) from PBMCs. The nucleotide sequence reads as follows: TGTGCCAGCAGCGTCAGGGGGACAGGCTCCTACAATGAGCAGTTCTTC. This translates into CASSVRGTGSYNEQFF.